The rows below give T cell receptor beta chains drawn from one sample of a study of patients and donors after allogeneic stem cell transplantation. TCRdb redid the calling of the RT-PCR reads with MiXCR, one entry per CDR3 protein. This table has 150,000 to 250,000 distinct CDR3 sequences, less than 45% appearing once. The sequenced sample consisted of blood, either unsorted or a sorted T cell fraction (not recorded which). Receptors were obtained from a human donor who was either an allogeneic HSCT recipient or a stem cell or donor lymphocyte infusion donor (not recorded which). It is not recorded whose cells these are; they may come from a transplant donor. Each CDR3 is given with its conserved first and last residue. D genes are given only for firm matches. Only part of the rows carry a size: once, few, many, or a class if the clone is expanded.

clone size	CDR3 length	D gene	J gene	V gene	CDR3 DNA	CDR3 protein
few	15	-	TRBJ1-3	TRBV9	TGTGCCAGCAGCGTAGACAGTGGAGGTGGAAACACCATATATTTT	CASSVDSGGGNTIYF
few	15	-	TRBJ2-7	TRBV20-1	TGCAGTGCTAGACTAAGGACTGGGATTACCTACGAGCAGTACTTC	CSARLRTGITYEQYF
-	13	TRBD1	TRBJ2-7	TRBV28	TGTGCCAGCAGCGACAGGGGGGCCTACGAGCAGTACTTC	CASSDRGAYEQYF
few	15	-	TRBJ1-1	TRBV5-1	TGCGCCAGCAGTAGGGAGGCGAATTGGGGAACTGAAGCTTTCTTT	CASSREANWGTEAFF
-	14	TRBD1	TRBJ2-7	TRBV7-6	TGTGCCAGCAGCTTAGCCTCAGGGGGCTACGAGCAGTACTTC	CASSLASGGYEQYF
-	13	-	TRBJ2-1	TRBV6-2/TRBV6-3	TGTGCCAGCAGTTCCAGGCACTCCAATGAGCAGTTCTTC	CASSSRHSNEQFF
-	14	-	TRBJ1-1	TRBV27	TGTGCCAGCAGTTTGCGAAGGGTGAACACTGAAGCTTTCTTT	CASSLRRVNTEAFF
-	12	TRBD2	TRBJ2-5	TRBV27	TGTGCCAAGGGCGGGAGGCGGGAGACCCAGTACTTC	CAKGGRRETQYF
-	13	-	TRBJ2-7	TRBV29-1	TGCAGCGTTGCTGGCCAGGCTCCGCGGGAGCAGTACTTC	CSVAGQAPREQYF
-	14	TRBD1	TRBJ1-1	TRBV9	TGTGCCAGCAGCGTAGCAGGGGGCTTTACTGAAGCTTTCTTT	CASSVAGGFTEAFF
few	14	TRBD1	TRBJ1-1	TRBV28	TGTGCCAGCAGCCCCGACAGGGCGGCGATCTGGGCTTTCTTT	CASSPDRAAIWAFF
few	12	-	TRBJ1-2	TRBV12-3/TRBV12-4	TGTGCCAGCAGTTTGAAGAACTATGGCTACACCTTC	CASSLKNYGYTF
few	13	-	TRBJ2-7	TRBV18	TGTGCCAGCTCACCAGAAGACTTATACGAGCAGTACTTC	CASSPEDLYEQYF
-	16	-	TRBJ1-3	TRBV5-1	TGCGCCAGCAGCTTGGGGGCCAGGGTTAACGGAAACACCATATATTTT	CASSLGARVNGNTIYF
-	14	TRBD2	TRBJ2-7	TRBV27	TGTGCCAGTAAATTAGCGGGAGGGACCTACGAGCAGTACTTC	CASKLAGGTYEQYF
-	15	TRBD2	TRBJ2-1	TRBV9	TGTGCCAGCGTCAAGGGACTAGCGGGAGTTGGTGAGCAGTTCTTC	CASVKGLAGVGEQFF
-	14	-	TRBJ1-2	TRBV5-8	TGTGCCAGCGCCTATAACGGACAGTCCTATGGCTACACCTTC	CASAYNGQSYGYTF
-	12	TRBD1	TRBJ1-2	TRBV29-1	TGCAGCGTTGGAACAGGGGGCTATGGCTACACCTTC	CSVGTGGYGYTF
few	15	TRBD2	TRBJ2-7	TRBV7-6	TGTGCCAGCAGCTTAGACGGCGGGAGCTCCTACGAGCAGTACTTC	CASSLDGGSSYEQYF
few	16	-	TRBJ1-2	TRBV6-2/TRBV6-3	TGTGCCAGCAGTTACAGCGCAGGGGTAACTAACTATGGCTACACCTTC	CASSYSAGVTNYGYTF
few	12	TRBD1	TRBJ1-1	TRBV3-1	TGTGCCAGCAGGGACAGGGGGCAAGGAGCTTTCTTT	CASRDRGQGAFF
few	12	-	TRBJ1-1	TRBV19	TGTGCCAGTAGTCATCCCGGGGGAGAAGCTTTCTTT	CASSHPGGEAFF
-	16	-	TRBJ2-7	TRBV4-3	TGCGCCAGCAGCCAAGGTTCAGGGGCTAGTTTGTACGAGCAGTACTTC	CASSQGSGASLYEQYF
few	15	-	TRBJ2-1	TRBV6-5	TGTGCCAGCAGTTACCCGGCGGAGGGGTACAGTGAGCAGTTCTTC	CASSYPAEGYSEQFF
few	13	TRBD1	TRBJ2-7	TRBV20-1	TGCAGTGCTAGAAGGGACAGGGGGCACGAGCAGTACTTC	CSARRDRGHEQYF
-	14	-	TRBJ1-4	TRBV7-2	TGTGCCAGCAGGTTAACAGGTCGAGGTGAAAAACTGTTTTTT	CASRLTGRGEKLFF
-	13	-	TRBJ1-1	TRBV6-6	TGTGCCAGCAGTTACTCGAGTTCCACTGAAGCTTTCTTT	CASSYSSSTEAFF
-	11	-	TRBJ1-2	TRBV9	TGTGCCAGCAGCGGCAACTATGGCTACACCTTC	CASSGNYGYTF
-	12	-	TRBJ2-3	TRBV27	TGTGCCAGCAGCACATTGGGAGATACGCAGTATTTT	CASSTLGDTQYF
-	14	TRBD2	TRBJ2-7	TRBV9	TGTGCCAGCAGCGTTAGCGGGACGAGAGAAGAGCAGTACTTC	CASSVSGTREEQYF
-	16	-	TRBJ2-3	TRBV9	TGTGCCAGCAGCCCCCGGGCAGGACCTGACACAGATACGCAGTATTTT	CASSPRAGPDTDTQYF
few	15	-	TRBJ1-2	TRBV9	TGTGCCAGCAGCGGAATGGTGGGCAGAGACTATGGCTACACCTTC	CASSGMVGRDYGYTF
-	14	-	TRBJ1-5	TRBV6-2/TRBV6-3	TGTGCCACCTCGGGGCGGGAAGGCAATCAGCCCCAGCATTTT	CATSGREGNQPQHF
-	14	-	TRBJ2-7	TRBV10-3	TGTGCCACCGCTGCGAGGGGGGAGTGTAACGAGCAGTACTTC	CATAARGECNEQYF
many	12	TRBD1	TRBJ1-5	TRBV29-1	TGCAGCGTTAGACAGGGGGATCAGCCCCAGCATTTT	CSVRQGDQPQHF
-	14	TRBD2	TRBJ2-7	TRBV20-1	TGCAGTGCACCTCGGGACTATAGTCACTACGAGCAGTACTTC	CSAPRDYSHYEQYF
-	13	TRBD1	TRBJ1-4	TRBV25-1	TGTGCCAGCACAGCAGGGGGCGTTGAAAAACTGTTTTTT	CASTAGGVEKLFF
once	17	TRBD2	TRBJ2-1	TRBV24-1	TGTGCCACCAGTGATTCTGGGGGACTAGCCCTCTACAATGAGCAGTTCTTC	CATSDSGGLALYNEQFF
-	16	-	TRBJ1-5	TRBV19	TGTGCCAGTAGTATTGGAGTAGGAGCAGATATCAAGCCCCAGCATTTT	CASSIGVGADIKPQHF
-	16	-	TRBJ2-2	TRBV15	TGTGCCACCAGCAGTGAGGGAAATCAGAACACCGGGGAGCTGTTTTTT	CATSSEGNQNTGELFF
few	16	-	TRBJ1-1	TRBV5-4	TGTGCCAGCAGCTTGGAACGGGGCCGCCGGAACACTGAAGCTTTCTTT	CASSLERGRRNTEAFF
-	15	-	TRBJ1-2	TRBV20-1	TGCAGTGCTACCACAGGCCTACCTCCTAGCTATGGCTACACCTTC	CSATTGLPPSYGYTF
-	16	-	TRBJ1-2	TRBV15	TGTGCCACCAGCAGAGATTGGGCAGGGACGTTCTATGGCTACACCTTC	CATSRDWAGTFYGYTF
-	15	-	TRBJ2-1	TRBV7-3	TGTGCCAGCAGCTTCGGGCTAGCGAATTACAATGAGCAGTTCTTC	CASSFGLANYNEQFF
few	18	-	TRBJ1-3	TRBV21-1	TGTGCCAGCAGTAAAACCGGGACGGACTTTTTCTCTGGAAACACCATATATTTT	CASSKTGTDFFSGNTIYF
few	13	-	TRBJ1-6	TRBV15	TGTGCCACCAGCAGAGATACATCTTCACCCCTCCACTTT	CATSRDTSSPLHF
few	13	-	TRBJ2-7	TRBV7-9	TGTGCCAGCAGCTTAGCTCTCCCCCACGAGCAGTACTTC	CASSLALPHEQYF
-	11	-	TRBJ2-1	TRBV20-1	TGCAGTGCTAGCCATCACAATGAGCAGTTCTTC	CSASHHNEQFF
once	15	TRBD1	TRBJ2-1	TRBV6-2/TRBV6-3	TGTGCCAGCAGTTTTAGGGGGCGCGACTACAATGAGCAGTTCTTC	CASSFRGRDYNEQFF
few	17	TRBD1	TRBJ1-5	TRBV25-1	TGTGCCAGCAGTGACGACGGACAGGAGAATAGCAATCAGCCCCAGCATTTT	CASSDDGQENSNQPQHF
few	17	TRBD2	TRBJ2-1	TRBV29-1	TGCAGCGTTGCCCAACTAGCGGGAGGACCCATCTACAATGAGCAGTTCTTC	CSVAQLAGGPIYNEQFF